This is a list of T cell receptor beta chains from one sample in a study of T cell responses to AZD1222 COVID-19 vaccine. Sequencing used immunoSEQ multiplex PCR; TCRdb keeps in-frame clones, though not all of them. Among approximately 160,000 clones listed, roughly nine tenths were seen once. The sequencing used peripheral blood, collected on day 0 of AZD1222 vaccination. These receptors all stem from an adult in good health. Each CDR3 is given with its conserved first and last residue. A D gene is named only where the DNA matches it firmly. Size tells how often a clone was seen (once, few, many) or the class of an expanded clone, and some rows leave it out.

CASGLKRGNLGTDTQYF,TGTGCTAGTGGTTTGAAACGGGGGAATTTGGGCACAGATACGCAGTATTTT,-,TRBJ2-3,TRBV12-5,-
CATSWSMTGDLGYTF,TGTGCCACCAGCTGGAGCATGACAGGGGATCTAGGCTACACCTTC,TRBD1,TRBJ1-2,TRBV15,-
CASNLVGTNEQFF,TGTGCCAGCAACCTTGTCGGGACTAATGAGCAGTTCTTC,-,TRBJ2-1,TRBV3-1/TRBV3-2,-
CASSLRDSLNEKLFF,TGTGCCAGCAGCCTACGGGACAGTTTGAATGAAAAACTGTTTTTT,TRBD1,TRBJ1-4,TRBV3-1/TRBV3-2,-
CASSDSSGYSNQPQHF,TGTGCCAGCAGTGATTCGTCAGGGTATAGCAATCAGCCCCAGCATTTT,-,TRBJ1-5,TRBV2,once
CASSLILAGDEQYF,TGTGCCAGCAGCTTGATATTGGCAGGGGACGAGCAGTACTTC,-,TRBJ2-7,TRBV5-4,-
CASSQRQGRDTEAFF,TGTGCCAGCAGCCAACGACAGGGGAGGGACACTGAAGCTTTCTTT,TRBD1,TRBJ1-1,TRBV14,-
CASSPGRAQSTDTQYF,TGCGCCAGCAGCCCTGGCAGGGCCCAAAGCACAGATACGCAGTATTTT,-,TRBJ2-3,TRBV5-1,-
CASSVHRAAGELFF,TGTGCCAGCAGCGTCCACAGGGCCGCCGGGGAGCTGTTTTTT,-,TRBJ2-2,TRBV9,few
CASSHPWTGASPTEAFF,TGTGCCAGCAGCCACCCCTGGACAGGGGCCAGCCCCACTGAAGCTTTCTTT,TRBD1,TRBJ1-1,TRBV4-2,-
CASSLGQGWNSPLHF,TGCGCCAGCAGCTTGGGGCAGGGTTGGAATTCACCCCTCCACTTT,-,TRBJ1-6,TRBV5-1,-
CSAREGYEQFF,TGCAGTGCTAGAGAGGGCTATGAGCAGTTCTTC,-,TRBJ2-1,TRBV20-1,-
CASSLTNGPSGNTIYF,TGTGCCAGCAGCTTAACGAACGGCCCCTCTGGAAACACCATATATTTT,-,TRBJ1-3,TRBV7-3,-
CASSFVAGGPSGELFF,TGCGCCAGCAGCTTCGTAGCGGGGGGGCCGTCCGGGGAGCTGTTTTTT,TRBD2,TRBJ2-2,TRBV5-1,-
CASSAGQGSTGELFF,TGCGCCAGCTCCGCGGGACAGGGTTCCACCGGGGAGCTGTTTTTT,TRBD1,TRBJ2-2,TRBV5-1,-
CASRLLLTGPDTQYF,TGTGCCAGCAGGCTCCTACTAACAGGGCCCGATACGCAGTATTTT,-,TRBJ2-3,TRBV27,-
CASSEGQGFFQPQHF,TGTGCCAGCAGTGAAGGCCAGGGCTTTTTTCAGCCCCAGCATTTT,-,TRBJ1-5,TRBV2,-
CASSEVGTGDYGYTF,TGTGCCAGCAGTGAAGTCGGGACAGGGGACTATGGCTACACCTTC,TRBD1,TRBJ1-2,TRBV6-1,-
CASSYSRQGRNEQFF,TGTGCCAGCAGTTACTCCCGACAGGGAAGGAATGAGCAGTTCTTC,TRBD1,TRBJ2-1,TRBV6-5,-
CASSQDFRAGYGYTF,TGCGCCAGCAGCCAAGACTTCAGGGCGGGCTATGGCTACACCTTC,-,TRBJ1-2,TRBV4-3,-
CASSLRTGVDTEAFF,TGTGCCAGCAGCTTGAGAACAGGGGTCGACACTGAAGCTTTCTTT,TRBD1,TRBJ1-1,TRBV7-2,-
CASSLGIAGGPQHF,TGCGCCAGCAGCCTCGGGATAGCAGGAGGGCCCCAGCATTTT,-,TRBJ1-5,TRBV4-3,-
CASGLGAGSGGVTDTQYF,TGTGCTAGTGGTTTGGGCGCGGGAAGCGGGGGAGTTACAGATACGCAGTATTTT,TRBD2,TRBJ2-3,TRBV12-5,once
CASSLDRGDPEAFF,TGCGCCAGCAGCTTGGATAGGGGAGACCCTGAAGCTTTCTTT,-,TRBJ1-1,TRBV5-1,-
CASSGSGGPYEQYF,TGTGCCAGCAGCGGCTCAGGGGGTCCCTACGAGCAGTACTTC,TRBD1,TRBJ2-7,TRBV5-4,once
CAISDPPHSPLHF,TGTGCCATCAGTGACCCCCCCCATTCACCCCTCCACTTT,-,TRBJ1-6,TRBV10-3,-
CSPHTGRYF,TGCAGCCCCCATACCGGACGCTACTTC,-,TRBJ2-7,TRBV29-1,-
CASSQVEGRYTEAFF,TGCGCCAGCAGCCAAGTAGAGGGCCGTTACACTGAAGCTTTCTTT,-,TRBJ1-1,TRBV4-1,-
CASSTITNTEAFF,TGTGCCAGCAGCACAATAACGAACACTGAAGCTTTCTTT,-,TRBJ1-1,TRBV11-2,-